This T cell receptor (beta chain) is drawn from a study of glioma-infiltrating T cells after dendritic cell vaccination. Germline lookup yields CDR1 SNHLY and CDR2 FYNNEI. This CDR3 spans 14 amino acids. Trimming stripped 4 bases from V and 5 bases from J, with 12 bases between. Input was roughly 2.2 ug genomic DNA, or all available if less. Profiling relied on immunoSEQ multiplex PCR, and the TCRdb table lists in-frame clones only, not all of them. The profile shows tens of thousands of clones, 75% to 85% of them singletons. The V and J genes are TRBV2 and TRBJ1-5, with D possibly TRBD1 on 5 matching bases. The material was blood, obtained before dendritic cell vaccination. This TCR was recovered from a human donor with glioblastoma. The CDR3 is CASSAGAQDQPQHF. For the CDR3, the DNA is TGTGCCAGCAGTGCTGGGGCCCAGGATCAGCCCCAGCATTTT.